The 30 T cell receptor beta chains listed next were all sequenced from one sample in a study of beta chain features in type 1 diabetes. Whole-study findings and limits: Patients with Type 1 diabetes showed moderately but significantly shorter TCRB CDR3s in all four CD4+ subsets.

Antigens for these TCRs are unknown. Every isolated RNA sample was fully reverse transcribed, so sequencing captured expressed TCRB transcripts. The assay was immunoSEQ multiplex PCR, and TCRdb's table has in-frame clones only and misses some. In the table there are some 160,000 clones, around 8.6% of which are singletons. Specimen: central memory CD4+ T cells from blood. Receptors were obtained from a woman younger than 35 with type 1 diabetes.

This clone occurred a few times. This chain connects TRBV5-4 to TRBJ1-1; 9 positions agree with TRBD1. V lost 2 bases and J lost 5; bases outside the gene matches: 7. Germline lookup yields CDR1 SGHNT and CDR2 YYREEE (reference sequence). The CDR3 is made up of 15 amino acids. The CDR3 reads CASSLYLGTGTEAFF. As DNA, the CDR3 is TGTGCCAGCAGCTTATACCTTGGGACAGGGACTGAAGCTTTCTTT.

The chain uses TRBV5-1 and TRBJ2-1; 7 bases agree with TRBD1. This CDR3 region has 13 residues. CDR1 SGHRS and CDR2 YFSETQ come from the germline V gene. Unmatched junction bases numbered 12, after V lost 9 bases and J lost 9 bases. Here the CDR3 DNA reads TGCGCCACCCGGGACAGCCCACTTTCTGAGCAGTTCTTC. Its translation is CATRDSPLSEQFF.

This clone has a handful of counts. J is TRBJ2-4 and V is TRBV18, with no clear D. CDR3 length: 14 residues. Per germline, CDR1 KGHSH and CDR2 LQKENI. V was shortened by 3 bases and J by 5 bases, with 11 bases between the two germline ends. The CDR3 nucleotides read TGTGCCAGCTCACCGTTGCGCATCCAAAACATTCAGTACTTC. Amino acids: CASSPLRIQNIQYF.

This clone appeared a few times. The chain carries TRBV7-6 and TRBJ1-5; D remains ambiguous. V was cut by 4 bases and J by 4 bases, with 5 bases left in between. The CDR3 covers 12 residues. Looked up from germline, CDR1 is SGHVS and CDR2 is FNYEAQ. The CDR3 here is CASSYPNQPQHF. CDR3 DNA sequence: TGTGCCAGCAGCTATCCGAATCAGCCCCAGCATTTT.

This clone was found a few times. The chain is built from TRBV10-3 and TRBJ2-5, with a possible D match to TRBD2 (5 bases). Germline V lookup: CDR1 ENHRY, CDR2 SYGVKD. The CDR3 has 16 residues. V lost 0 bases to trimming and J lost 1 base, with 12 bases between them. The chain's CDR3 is CAISESMGAPQETQYF. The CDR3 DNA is TGTGCCATCAGTGAGTCGATGGGAGCCCCCCAAGAGACCCAGTACTTC.

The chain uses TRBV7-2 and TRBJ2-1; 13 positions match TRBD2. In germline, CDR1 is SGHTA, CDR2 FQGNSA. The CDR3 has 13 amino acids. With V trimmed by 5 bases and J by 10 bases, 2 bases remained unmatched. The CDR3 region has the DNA TGTGCCAGCAGCCAGGGACTAGCGGGAGAGCAGTTCTTC. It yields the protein CASSQGLAGEQFF.

The CDR3 DNA sequence: TGCGCCAGCAGCTTGGGCGTCCCCCCCGGGGAGACCCAGTACTTC. Its protein product is CASSLGVPPGETQYF. The genes are TRBV5-1 and TRBJ2-5; no definite D call. The CDR3 runs to 15 residues. CDR1 and CDR2 (germline): SGHRS, YFSETQ. Trimming pared 0 bases from V and 5 bases from J, leaving 14 bases between. Combining the CDR3 with reference TRBV5-1 and TRBJ2-5 gives the whole variable domain KAGVTQTPRYLIKTRGQQVTLSCSPISGHRSVSWYQQTPGQGLQFLFEYFSETQRNKGNFPGRFSGRQFSNSRSEMNVSTLELGDSALYLCASSLGVPPGETQYFGPGTRLLVL.

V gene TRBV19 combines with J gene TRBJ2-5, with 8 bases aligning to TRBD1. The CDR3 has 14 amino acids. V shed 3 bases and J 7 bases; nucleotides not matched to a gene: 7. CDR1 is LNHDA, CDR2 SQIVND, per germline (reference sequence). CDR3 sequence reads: CASSIGQGFWTQYF. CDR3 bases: TGTGCCAGTAGTATTGGACAGGGCTTTTGGACCCAGTACTTC. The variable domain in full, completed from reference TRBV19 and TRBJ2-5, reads DGGITQSPKYLFRKEGQNVTLSCEQNLNHDAMYWYRQDPGQGLRLIYYSQIVNDFQKGDIAEGYSVSREKKESFPLTVTSAQKNPTAFYLCASSIGQGFWTQYFGPGTRLLVL.

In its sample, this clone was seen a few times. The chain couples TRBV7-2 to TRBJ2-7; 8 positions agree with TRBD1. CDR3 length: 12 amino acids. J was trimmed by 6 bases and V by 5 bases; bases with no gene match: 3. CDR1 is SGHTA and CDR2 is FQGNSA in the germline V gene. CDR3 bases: TGTGCCAGCAGCCCGGGACAGGTCGAGCAGTACTTC. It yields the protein CASSPGQVEQYF. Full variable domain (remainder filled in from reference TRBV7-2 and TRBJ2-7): GAGVSQSPSNKVTEKGKDVELRCDPISGHTALYWYRQSLGQGLEFLIYFQGNSAPDKSGLPSDRFSAERTGGSVSTLTIQRTQQEDSAVYLCASSPGQVEQYFGPGTRLTVT.

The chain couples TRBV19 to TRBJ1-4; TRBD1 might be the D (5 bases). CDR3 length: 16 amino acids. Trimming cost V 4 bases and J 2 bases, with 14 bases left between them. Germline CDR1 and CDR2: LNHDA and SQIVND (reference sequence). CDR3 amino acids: CASSTGTIWTNEKLFF. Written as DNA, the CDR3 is TGTGCCAGTAGTACCGGGACTATCTGGACTAATGAAAAACTGTTTTTT.

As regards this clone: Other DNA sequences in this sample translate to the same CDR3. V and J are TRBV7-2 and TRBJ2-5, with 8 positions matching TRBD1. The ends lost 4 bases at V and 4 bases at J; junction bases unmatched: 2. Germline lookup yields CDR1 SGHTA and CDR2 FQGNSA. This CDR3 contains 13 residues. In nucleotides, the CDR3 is TGTGCCAGCAGCTCTGGACAGGGAGAGACCCAGTACTTC. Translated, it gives CASSSGQGETQYF.

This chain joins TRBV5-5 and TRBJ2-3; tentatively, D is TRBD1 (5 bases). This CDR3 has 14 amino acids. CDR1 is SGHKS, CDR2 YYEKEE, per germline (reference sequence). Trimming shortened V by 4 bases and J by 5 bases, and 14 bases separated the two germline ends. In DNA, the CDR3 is TGTGCCAGCAGCCGTCTCAAGGGGAAAGATACGCAGTATTTT. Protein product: CASSRLKGKDTQYF.

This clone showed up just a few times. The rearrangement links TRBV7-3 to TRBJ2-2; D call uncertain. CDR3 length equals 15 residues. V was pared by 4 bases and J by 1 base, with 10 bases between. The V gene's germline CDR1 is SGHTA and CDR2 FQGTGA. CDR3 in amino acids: CASSSGVGNTGELFF. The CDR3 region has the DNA TGTGCCAGCAGCTCGGGTGTCGGGAACACCGGGGAGCTGTTTTTT.

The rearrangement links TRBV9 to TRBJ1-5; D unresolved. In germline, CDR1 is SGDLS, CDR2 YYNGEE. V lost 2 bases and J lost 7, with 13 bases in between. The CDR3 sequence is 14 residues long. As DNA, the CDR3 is TGTGCCAGCAGCGTCGACTCCCACGGGCAGCCCCAGCATTTT. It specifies CASSVDSHGQPQHF.

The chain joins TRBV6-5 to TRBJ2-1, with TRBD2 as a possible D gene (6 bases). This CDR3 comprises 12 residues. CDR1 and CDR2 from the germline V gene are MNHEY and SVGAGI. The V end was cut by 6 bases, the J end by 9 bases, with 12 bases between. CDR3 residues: CASSPPRGEQFF. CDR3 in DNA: TGTGCCAGCAGCCCCCCGCGGGGTGAGCAGTTCTTC.

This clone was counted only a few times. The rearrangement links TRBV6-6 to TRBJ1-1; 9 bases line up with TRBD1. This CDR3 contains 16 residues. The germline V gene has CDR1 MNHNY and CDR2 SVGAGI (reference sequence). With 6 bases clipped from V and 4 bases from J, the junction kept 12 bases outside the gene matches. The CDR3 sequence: CASSQNGQGRGTEAFF. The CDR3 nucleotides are TGTGCCAGCAGCCAGAACGGACAGGGGAGGGGCACTGAAGCTTTCTTT.

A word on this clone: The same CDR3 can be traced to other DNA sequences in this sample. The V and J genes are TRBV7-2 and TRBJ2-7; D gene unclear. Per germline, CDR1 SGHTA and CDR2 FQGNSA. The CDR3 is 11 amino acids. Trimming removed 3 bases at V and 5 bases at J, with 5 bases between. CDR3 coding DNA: TGTGCCAGCAGCTTGCGCAACGAGCAGTACTTC. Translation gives CASSLRNEQYF.

The CDR3 reads CASSLPGSKSYEQYF. Written as DNA, the CDR3 is TGTGCCAGCAGCTTACCCGGGAGTAAGTCCTACGAGCAGTACTTC. V usage is TRBV11-3 and J usage is TRBJ2-7; the D gene is possibly TRBD2 (6 bases). Trimming pared 2 bases from V and 1 base from J, leaving 12 bases between. This CDR3 contains 15 residues. Germline lookup yields CDR1 SGHNT and CDR2 YENEEA.

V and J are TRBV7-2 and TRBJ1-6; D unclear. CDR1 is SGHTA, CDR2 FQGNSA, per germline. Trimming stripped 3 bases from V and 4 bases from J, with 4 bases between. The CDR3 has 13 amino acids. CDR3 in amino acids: CASSFGYNSPLHF. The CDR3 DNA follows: TGTGCCAGCAGCTTCGGGTATAATTCACCCCTCCACTTT. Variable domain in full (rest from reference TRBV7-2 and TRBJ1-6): GAGVSQSPSNKVTEKGKDVELRCDPISGHTALYWYRQSLGQGLEFLIYFQGNSAPDKSGLPSDRFSAERTGGSVSTLTIQRTQQEDSAVYLCASSFGYNSPLHFGNGTRLTVT.

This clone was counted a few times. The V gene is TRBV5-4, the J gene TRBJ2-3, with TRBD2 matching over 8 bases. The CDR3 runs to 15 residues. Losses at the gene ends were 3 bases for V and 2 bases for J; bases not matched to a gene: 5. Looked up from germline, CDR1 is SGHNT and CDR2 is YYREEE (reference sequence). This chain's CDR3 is CASSSLAGFTDTQYF. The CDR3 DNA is TGTGCCAGCAGCTCCTTAGCGGGATTCACAGATACGCAGTATTTT.

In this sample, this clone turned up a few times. The CDR3 bases are TGCGCCAGGGACGGGACAGGGGACACTGAAGCTTTCTTT. Its protein is CARDGTGDTEAFF. The rearrangement joins TRBV4-3 to TRBJ1-1; 10 bases align to TRBD1. V trimming: 9 bases; J trimming: 3 bases; junction bases outside the gene matches: 4. Germline lookup yields CDR1 LGHNA and CDR2 YSLEER. The CDR3 totals 13 residues.

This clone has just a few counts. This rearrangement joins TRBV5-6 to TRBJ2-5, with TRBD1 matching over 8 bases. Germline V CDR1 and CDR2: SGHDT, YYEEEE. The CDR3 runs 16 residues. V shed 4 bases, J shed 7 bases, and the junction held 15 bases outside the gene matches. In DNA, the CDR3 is TGTGCCAGCAGCCCTATGGGCGGACAGGGCCGGGGGACCCAGTACTTC. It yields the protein CASSPMGGQGRGTQYF.

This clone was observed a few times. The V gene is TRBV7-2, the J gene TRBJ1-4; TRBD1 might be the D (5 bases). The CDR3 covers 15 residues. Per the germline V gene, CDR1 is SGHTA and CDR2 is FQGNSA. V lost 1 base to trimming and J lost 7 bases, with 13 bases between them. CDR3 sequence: CASSLVDSWGEKLFF. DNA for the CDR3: TGTGCCAGCAGCTTAGTCGACAGCTGGGGTGAAAAACTGTTTTTT.

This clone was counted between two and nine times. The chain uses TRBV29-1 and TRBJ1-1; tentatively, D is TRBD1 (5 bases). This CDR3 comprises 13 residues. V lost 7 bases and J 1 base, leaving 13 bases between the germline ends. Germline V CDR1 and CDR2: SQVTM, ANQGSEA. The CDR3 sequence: CSAHRQGNTEAFF. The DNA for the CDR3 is TGCAGCGCCCATCGGCAGGGGAACACTGAAGCTTTCTTT. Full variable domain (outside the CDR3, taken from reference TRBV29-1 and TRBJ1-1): SAVISQKPSRDICQRGTSLTIQCQVDSQVTMMFWYRQQPGQSLTLIATANQGSEATYESGFVIDKFPISRPNLTFSTLTVSNMSPEDSSIYLCSAHRQGNTEAFFGQGTRLTVV.

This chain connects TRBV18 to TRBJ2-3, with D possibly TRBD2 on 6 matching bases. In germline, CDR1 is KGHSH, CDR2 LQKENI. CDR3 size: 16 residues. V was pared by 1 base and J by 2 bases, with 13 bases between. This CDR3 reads CASSPRSAGITDTQYF. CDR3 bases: TGTGCCAGCTCACCACGGTCCGCGGGGATCACAGATACGCAGTATTTT. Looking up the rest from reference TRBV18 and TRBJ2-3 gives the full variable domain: NAGVMQNPRHLVRRRGQEARLRCSPMKGHSHVYWYRQLPEEGLKFMVYLQKENIIDESGMPKERFSAEFPKEGPSILRIQQVVRGDSAAYFCASSPRSAGITDTQYFGPGTRLTVL.

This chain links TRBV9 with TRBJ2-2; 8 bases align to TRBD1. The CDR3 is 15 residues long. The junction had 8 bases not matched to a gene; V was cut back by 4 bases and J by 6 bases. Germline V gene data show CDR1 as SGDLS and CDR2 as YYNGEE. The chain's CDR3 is CASSTGQGSSGELFF. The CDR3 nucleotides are TGTGCCAGCAGCACCGGACAGGGTAGTTCCGGGGAGCTGTTTTTT.

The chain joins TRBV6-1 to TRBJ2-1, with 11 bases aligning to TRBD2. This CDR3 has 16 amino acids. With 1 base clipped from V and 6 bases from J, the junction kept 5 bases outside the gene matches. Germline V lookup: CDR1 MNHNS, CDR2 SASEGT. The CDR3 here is CASSEGSGRALNEQFF. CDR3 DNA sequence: TGTGCCAGCAGTGAAGGTAGCGGGAGGGCCCTCAATGAGCAGTTCTTC.

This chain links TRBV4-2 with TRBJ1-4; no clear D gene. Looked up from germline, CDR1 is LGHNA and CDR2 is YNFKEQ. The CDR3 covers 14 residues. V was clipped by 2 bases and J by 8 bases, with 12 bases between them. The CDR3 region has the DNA TGTGCCAGCAGCCAAACTTCGGATAGCGAAAAACTGTTTTTT. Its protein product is CASSQTSDSEKLFF.

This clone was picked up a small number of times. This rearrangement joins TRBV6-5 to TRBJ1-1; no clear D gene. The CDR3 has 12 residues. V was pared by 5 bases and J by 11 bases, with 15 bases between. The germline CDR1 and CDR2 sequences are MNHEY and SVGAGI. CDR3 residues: CASSPLAGKAFF. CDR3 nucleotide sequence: TGTGCCAGCAGTCCCCTGGCGGGGAAGGCTTTCTTT.

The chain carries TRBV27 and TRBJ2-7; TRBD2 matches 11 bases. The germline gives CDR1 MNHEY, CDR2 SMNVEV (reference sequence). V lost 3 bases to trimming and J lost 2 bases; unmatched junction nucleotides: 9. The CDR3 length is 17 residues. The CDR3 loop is CASSFRASGRSAYEQYF. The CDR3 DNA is TGTGCCAGCAGTTTTAGGGCTAGCGGGAGGTCCGCCTACGAGCAGTACTTC.